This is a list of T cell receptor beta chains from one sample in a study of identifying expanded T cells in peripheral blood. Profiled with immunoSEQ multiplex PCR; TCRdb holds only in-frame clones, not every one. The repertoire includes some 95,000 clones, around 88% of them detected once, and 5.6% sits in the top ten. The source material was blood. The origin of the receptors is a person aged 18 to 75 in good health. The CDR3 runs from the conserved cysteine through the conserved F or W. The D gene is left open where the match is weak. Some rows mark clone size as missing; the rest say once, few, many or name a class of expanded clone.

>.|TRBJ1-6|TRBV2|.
CASSEPRFSEHSPLHF
TGTGCCAGCAGTGAACCCCGTTTTTCAGAGCATTCACCCCTCCACTTT
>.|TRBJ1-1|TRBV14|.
CASSQDRGWGQNTEAFF
TGTGCCAGCAGCCAAGATAGGGGGTGGGGACAGAACACTGAAGCTTTCTTT
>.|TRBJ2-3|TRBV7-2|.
CASSFTTSRDTQYF
TGTGCCAGCAGCTTTACGACCTCGAGAGATACGCAGTATTTT
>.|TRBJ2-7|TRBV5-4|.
CASSFRGGGDTYEQYF
TGTGCCAGCAGCTTTAGGGGCGGAGGGGACACCTACGAGCAGTACTTC
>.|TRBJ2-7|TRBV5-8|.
CASSLGQRLSYEQYF
TGTGCCAGCAGCTTAGGACAGCGATTGTCCTACGAGCAGTACTTC
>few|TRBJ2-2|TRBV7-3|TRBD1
CASSFTQGTGELFF
TGTGCCAGCAGCTTTACACAGGGGACCGGGGAGCTGTTTTTT
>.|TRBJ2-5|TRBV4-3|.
CASSQDVNGRVGETQYF
TGCGCCAGCAGCCAAGATGTCAATGGCAGGGTCGGGGAGACCCAGTACTTC
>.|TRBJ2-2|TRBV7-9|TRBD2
CASSRRGLAGTNTGELFF
TGTGCCAGCAGCCGGCGGGGGCTAGCGGGGACGAACACCGGGGAGCTGTTTTTT
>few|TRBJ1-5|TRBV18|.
CASSPGSNQPQHF
TGTGCCAGCTCACCGGGCAGCAATCAGCCCCAGCATTTT
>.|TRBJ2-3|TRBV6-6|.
CASSYEAGRADTQYF
TGTGCCAGCAGTTACGAGGCTGGGCGTGCAGATACGCAGTATTTT
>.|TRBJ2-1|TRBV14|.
CASSQVSYNEQFF
TGTGCCAGCAGCCAAGTAAGTTACAATGAGCAGTTCTTC
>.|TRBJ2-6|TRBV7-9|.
CASSLAFGANVLTF
TGTGCCAGCAGCTTAGCCTTTGGGGCCAACGTCCTGACTTTC
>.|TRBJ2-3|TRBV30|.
CAWSQEGTSTDTQYF
TGTGCCTGGAGTCAGGAGGGGACTAGCACAGATACGCAGTATTTT
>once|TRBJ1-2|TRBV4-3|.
CASSQDLKGYGYTF
TGCGCCAGCAGCCAAGACCTCAAGGGCTATGGCTACACCTTC
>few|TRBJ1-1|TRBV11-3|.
CASSLSRGVPRPEAFF
TGTGCCAGCAGTTTATCGCGGGGAGTTCCCCGACCTGAAGCTTTCTTT
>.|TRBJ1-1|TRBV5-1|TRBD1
CASSPIQGYTEAFF
TGCGCCAGCAGCCCGATACAGGGGTACACTGAAGCTTTCTTT
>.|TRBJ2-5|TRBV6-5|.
CASSYSSTAQETQYF
TGTGCCAGCAGTTACTCGAGCACGGCGCAAGAGACCCAGTACTTC
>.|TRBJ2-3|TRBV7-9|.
CASSLAQGGGTDTQYF
TGTGCCAGCAGCTTAGCCCAGGGTGGGGGCACAGATACGCAGTATTTT
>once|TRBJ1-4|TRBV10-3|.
CAISESGLANEKLFF
TGTGCCATCAGTGAGTCGGGACTAGCTAATGAAAAACTGTTTTTT
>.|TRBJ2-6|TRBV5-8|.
CASSRPSSSSGANVLTF
TGTGCCAGCAGCCGGCCGTCTTCCTCTTCTGGGGCCAACGTCCTGACTTTC
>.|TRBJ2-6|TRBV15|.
CATSRDKGNSGANVLTF
TGTGCCACCAGCAGGGACAAGGGAAATTCTGGGGCCAACGTCCTGACTTTC
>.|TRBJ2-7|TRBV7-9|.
CASSLAGPQEQYF
TGTGCCAGCAGCTTAGCGGGGCCCCAAGAGCAGTACTTC
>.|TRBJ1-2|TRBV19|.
CASKESRGYGYTF
TGTGCCAGTAAGGAAAGCAGGGGCTATGGCTACACCTTC
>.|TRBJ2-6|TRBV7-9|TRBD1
CASSPTGAGANVLTF
TGTGCCAGCAGCCCTACAGGGGCTGGGGCCAACGTCCTGACTTTC
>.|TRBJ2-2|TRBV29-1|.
CSVGAPEKTGTGELFF
TGCAGCGTTGGAGCACCCGAGAAAACAGGGACCGGGGAGCTGTTTTTT
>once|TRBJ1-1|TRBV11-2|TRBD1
CASSPLQGRNTEAFF
TGTGCCAGCAGCCCCCTACAGGGGAGGAACACTGAAGCTTTCTTT
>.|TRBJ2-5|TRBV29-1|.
CSVGRYQETQYF
TGCAGCGTTGGCAGGTACCAAGAGACCCAGTACTTC
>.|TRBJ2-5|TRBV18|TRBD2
CASSPQSGGGETQYF
TGTGCCAGCTCACCACAGAGCGGGGGCGGGGAGACCCAGTACTTC
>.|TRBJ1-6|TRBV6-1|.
CASNYGAPLHF
TGTGCCAGCAATTATGGGGCCCCCCTCCACTTT
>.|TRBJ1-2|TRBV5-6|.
CASSLRASGYTF
TGTGCCAGCAGCTTGAGGGCCTCGGGCTACACCTTC
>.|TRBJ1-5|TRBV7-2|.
CASSLTRGSQHF
TGTGCCAGCAGCTTGACTCGTGGGTCCCAGCATTTT
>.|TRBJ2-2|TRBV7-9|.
CASRYQNTGELFF
TGTGCCAGCAGATATCAGAACACCGGGGAGCTGTTTTTT
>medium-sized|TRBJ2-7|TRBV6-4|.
CASTLGPANYEQYF
TGTGCCAGCACGCTGGGGCCGGCTAACTACGAGCAGTACTTC
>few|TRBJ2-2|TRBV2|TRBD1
CASSEGTGGTGELFF
TGTGCCAGCAGTGAAGGGACAGGGGGCACCGGGGAGCTGTTTTTT